One and the same sample provided the 5 T cell receptor beta chains below, sequenced in a study of blood T cell repertoires in COVID-19. Generated by immunoSEQ multiplex PCR, the TCRdb table keeps only in-frame clones and is missing some. This sample carries approximately 130,000 clones, 70% to 80% of them seen once, and the ten largest clones take 6.5% to 9%. The specimen sequenced was peripheral blood. Source of these receptors: a human donor in a cohort sampled during active COVID-19.

The chain links TRBV6-5 to TRBJ1-5, with TRBD1 matching 11 bases. V lost 5 bases and J lost 5; bases outside the gene matches: 5. CDR3 length equals 15 residues. In germline, CDR1 is MNHEY, CDR2 SVGAGI. The DNA of the CDR3 is TGTGCCAGCAGTCCGGACAGGGGGCGCGATCAGCCCCAGCATTTT. Translated, it gives CASSPDRGRDQPQHF.

The sample holds many counts of this clone. The chain links TRBV5-1 to TRBJ2-1, with 8 positions matching TRBD2. CDR3 length: 16 amino acids. Germline V lookup: CDR1 SGHRS, CDR2 YFSETQ. J gave up 8 bases and V 4 bases, and 14 bases lay outside the gene matches. CDR3: CASSRNFGTRVDEQFF. The CDR3 region has the DNA TGCGCCAGCAGCAGGAACTTCGGGACTAGGGTGGATGAGCAGTTCTTC.

The rearrangement uses TRBV6-5 and TRBJ2-7; possible D gene TRBD1, 5 bases. Germline V gene lookup returns CDR1 MNHEY and CDR2 SVGAGI. Trimming removed 5 bases at V and 3 bases at J, with 17 bases between. CDR3 length: 15 residues. The DNA for the CDR3 is TGTGCCAGCAGTAGGAAGGCAGGGAAAAACTACGAGCAGTACTTC. This encodes CASSRKAGKNYEQYF.

This clone was counted once. This sequence joins TRBV5-6 and TRBJ2-7, with 7 bases aligning to TRBD2. The CDR3 extends over 14 amino acids. CDR1 SGHDT and CDR2 YYEEEE come from the germline V gene. Trimming cost V 2 bases and J 3 bases; bases outside gene matches: 5. CDR3 loop: CASSLRGGYYEQYF. In DNA form, the CDR3 reads TGTGCCAGCAGCTTACGCGGGGGATACTACGAGCAGTACTTC.

This clone has only a few counts. The chain joins TRBV21-1 to TRBJ1-5; the table assigns TRBD1, which was not confirmed against the DNA. TRBV21-1 is flagged as a pseudogene. The CDR3 runs to 14 residues. DNA for the CDR3: TGTGCCAGCAGCAGCAGACAGGCCAATCAGCCCCAGCATTTT. This encodes CASSSRQANQPQHF.